Only one count was recorded for the clone carrying this TCR beta chain. These data originate in a study of T cell responses to AZD1222 COVID-19 vaccine. Germline CDR1 is LGHNA and CDR2 is YSLEER. The length of the CDR3 is 15 residues. The V and J ends lost 1 base and 3 bases respectively, with 13 bases between them. The assay was immunoSEQ multiplex PCR, and TCRdb's table has in-frame clones only and misses some. This table has about 88,000 clones, approximately 91% appearing once. The sample was peripheral blood, taken on day 0 of AZD1222 vaccination. The receptor was isolated from an adult in good health. The chain is built from TRBV4-3 and TRBJ2-7; D may be TRBD1 or TRBD2 (5 bases each). CDR3 coding DNA: TGCGCCAGCAGCCAAGTCCGGGACGCCTTCTACGAGCAGTACTTC. Its protein product is CASSQVRDAFYEQYF.